This T cell receptor (beta chain) was retrieved from a study of Ad26.COV2.S vaccination and SARS-CoV-2 variants. This CDR3 spans 12 amino acids. Between the trimmed V and J ends, which lost 4 bases and 1 base, there was a span of 4 bases. Germline assignment: CDR1 SGHDN and CDR2 FVKESK. As for treatment: some 20 received Ad26.COV2.S at low or high dose, single or two shots; roughly five received placebo; per-sample allocation not given. The investigators took samples on day 63 after the first vaccine or placebo injection. Here immunoSEQ multiplex PCR was the method, and the copy in TCRdb shows in-frame clones only, minus some. The sample lists about 460,000 clones, about 89% occurring once.

This receptor was obtained from a person between 18 and 65 years old who received the Ad26.COV2.S COVID-19 vaccine or a placebo. The sample here was peripheral blood, taken in a trial of Ad26.COV2.S vaccine versus placebo. The chain combines TRBV14 with TRBJ2-5; D uncertain. CDR3 amino acids: CASSRAQETQYF. The CDR3 bases are TGTGCCAGCAGCCGAGCCCAAGAGACCCAGTACTTC.